These 30 T cell receptor beta chains originate from one sample sequenced in a study of beta chain features in type 1 diabetes. Regarding the study as a whole: TCRB CDR3 length was moderately but significantly reduced in all four CD4+ subsets of Type 1 diabetes patients.

No cognate antigen is known for these TCRs. Every bit of the isolated RNA underwent reverse transcription, so sequencing read expressed TCRB transcripts. Produced via immunoSEQ multiplex PCR; TCRdb's table is partial and in-frame only. In the table there are approximately 250,000 clones, roughly a tenth of which are singletons. The sequenced sample consisted of naive CD4+ T cells from blood. These receptors were obtained from a man younger than 45 with type 1 diabetes.

The chain employs TRBV29-1 and TRBJ2-3, with 11 bases matching TRBD2. Germline V gene sequence: CDR1 SQVTM, CDR2 ANQGSEA. This CDR3 is 15 amino acids long. The V and J ends lost 6 bases and 1 base, in that order; junction bases with no gene match: 6. The CDR3 region is CSVQLAGDRTDTQYF. CDR3 DNA: TGCAGCGTACAACTAGCGGGGGACCGCACAGATACGCAGTATTTT.

The chain carries TRBV5-1 and TRBJ2-1, with 7 bases that match TRBD1. Germline trimming cut 4 bases from V and 2 bases from J; bases unmatched to any gene: 3. Germline-derived CDR1 and CDR2 are SGHRS and YFSETQ. CDR3 size: 14 residues. The CDR3 is CASSAGQAYNEQFF. The CDR3 coding sequence is TGCGCCAGCAGCGCTGGACAGGCCTACAATGAGCAGTTCTTC.

The rearrangement joins TRBV7-2 to TRBJ1-6; 7 bases are shared with TRBD1. The trim removed 1 base at V and 7 bases at J, leaving 4 bases unmatched. This CDR3 is built from 15 residues. Germline V gene data show CDR1 as SGHTA and CDR2 as FQGNSA. CDR3 protein: CASSLVGQRNSPLHF. As DNA, the CDR3 is TGTGCCAGCAGCTTAGTGGGACAGAGGAATTCACCCCTCCACTTT.

The chain is built from TRBV9 and TRBJ2-2; TRBD1 matches at 8 bases. The CDR3 is made up of 16 amino acids. Germline V lookup: CDR1 SGDLS, CDR2 YYNGEE. J was trimmed by 2 bases and V by 0 bases; bases with no gene match: 3. CDR3 bases: TGTGCCAGCAGCGTAGGTACAGGGGGAAACACCGGGGAGCTGTTTTTT. Encoded protein: CASSVGTGGNTGELFF.

CDR3 DNA: TGTGCCAGCAGCCTAGCGGGGGGCTGGACAGATACGCAGTATTTT. Amino acids: CASSLAGGWTDTQYF. The chain joins TRBV7-3 to TRBJ2-3; TRBD2 aligns across 11 bases. The V gene's germline CDR1 is SGHTA and CDR2 FQGTGA. CDR3 length equals 15 residues. Germline trimming cut 5 bases from V and 3 bases from J; bases unmatched to any gene: 4. Combining the CDR3 with reference TRBV7-3 and TRBJ2-3 gives the whole variable domain GAGVSQTPSNKVTEKGKYVELRCDPISGHTALYWYRQSLGQGPEFLIYFQGTGAADDSGLPNDRFFAVRPEGSVSTLKIQRTERGDSAVYLCASSLAGGWTDTQYFGPGTRLTVL.

The chain links TRBV18 to TRBJ1-3, with D unclear. There are 15 residues in the CDR3. Trimming cost V 2 bases and J 4 bases, with 12 bases left between them. The V gene's germline CDR1 is KGHSH and CDR2 LQKENI. The CDR3 nucleotides are TGTGCCAGCTCACCAACAGCAGTTCTGGGAAACACCATATATTTT. Its translation is CASSPTAVLGNTIYF. Combining the CDR3 with reference TRBV18 and TRBJ1-3 gives the whole variable domain NAGVMQNPRHLVRRRGQEARLRCSPMKGHSHVYWYRQLPEEGLKFMVYLQKENIIDESGMPKERFSAEFPKEGPSILRIQQVVRGDSAAYFCASSPTAVLGNTIYFGEGSWLTVV.

This clone has a handful of counts. The chain has TRBV9 and TRBJ2-7; D might be TRBD2 (6 bases). CDR1 is SGDLS and CDR2 is YYNGEE in the germline V gene. This CDR3 is 13 amino acids long. The ends were cut back, 5 bases at V and 1 base at J, with 10 bases in the middle. As DNA, the CDR3 is TGTGCCAGCAGTGGAGGGGCATCCTACGAGCAGTACTTC. It codes for CASSGGASYEQYF.

This clone was counted only a few times. The gene calls are TRBV6-4 and TRBJ1-2; a possible D gene is TRBD1 (5 bases). CDR1 MRHNA and CDR2 SNTAGT come from the germline V gene. This CDR3 spans 13 amino acids. V was shortened by 5 bases and J by 4 bases, with 11 bases between the two germline ends. In DNA, the CDR3 is TGTGCCAGCAGTTCAGGGTTGGGCTATGGCTACACCTTC. It is translated as CASSSGLGYGYTF.

The rearrangement joins TRBV2 to TRBJ1-1; 8 positions agree with TRBD1. Germline V gene data show CDR1 as SNHLY and CDR2 as FYNNEI. Losses at the gene ends were 7 bases for V and 0 bases for J; bases not matched to a gene: 1. The CDR3 runs to 13 residues. The CDR3 reads CASKDRVNTEAFF. CDR3 DNA: TGTGCCAGCAAGGACAGGGTGAACACTGAAGCTTTCTTT.

This clone was counted between two and nine times. V is TRBV7-9 and J is TRBJ1-5; weak D call: TRBD1 (5 bases). Germline assignment: CDR1 SEHNR and CDR2 FQNEAQ (reference sequence). CDR3 size: 13 residues. Trimming took off 9 bases at V and 0 bases at J, with 9 bases between the two ends. The chain's CDR3 is CASQGSSNQPQHF. The CDR3 region has the DNA TGTGCCAGTCAGGGATCTAGCAATCAGCCCCAGCATTTT.

The V call is TRBV2, the J call TRBJ2-5, with 7 nucleotides matching TRBD1. CDR1 is SNHLY, CDR2 FYNNEI, per germline. The junction had 4 bases not matched to a gene; V was cut back by 7 bases and J by 11 bases. The CDR3 extends over 10 amino acids. CDR3 nucleotide sequence: TGTGCCAGCAAGGTCAGGGGGCAGTACTTC. This sequence encodes CASKVRGQYF.

This clone was seen a handful of times. The chain combines TRBV13 with TRBJ1-2; weak D call: TRBD1 (6 bases). V lost 5 bases to trimming and J lost 1 base, with 11 bases between them. The CDR3 has 14 amino acids. Germline V gene data show CDR1 as PRHDT and CDR2 as FYEKMQ (reference sequence). CDR3 in DNA: TGTGCCAGCAGCCTTACAGGGCTTAACTATGGCTACACCTTC. Translating gives CASSLTGLNYGYTF.

This clone appeared a few times. The chain carries TRBV7-2 and TRBJ1-6; 7 bases fit TRBD1. The trim removed 3 bases at V and 8 bases at J, leaving 7 bases unmatched. Germline V CDR1 and CDR2: SGHTA, FQGNSA. The CDR3 spans 15 residues. The CDR3 sequence: CASSLGGQVYSPLHF. In DNA form, the CDR3 reads TGTGCCAGCAGCTTGGGAGGACAGGTTTATTCACCCCTCCACTTT.

This clone was observed a handful of times. The chain employs TRBV30 and TRBJ2-7; no clear D gene. CDR3 length: 13 amino acids. From germline, CDR1 is GTSNPN and CDR2 SVGIG (reference sequence). Trimming cost V 5 bases and J 0 bases, with 11 bases left between them. Here the CDR3 DNA reads TGTGCCTGGCGGCAGGCCAGCTCCTACGAGCAGTACTTC. Translating gives CAWRQASSYEQYF.

The V call is TRBV9, the J call TRBJ2-1; 9 bases are a match to TRBD2. The CDR3 runs to 16 residues. The trim removed 2 bases at V and 2 bases at J, leaving 5 bases unmatched. Germline lookup yields CDR1 SGDLS and CDR2 YYNGEE. Here the CDR3 reads CASSVRSGGTYNEQFF. CDR3 DNA: TGTGCCAGCAGCGTTCGTAGCGGGGGCACCTACAATGAGCAGTTCTTC.

There are a few counts of this clone. This chain joins TRBV12-5 and TRBJ2-1; TRBD1 might be the D (6 bases). V shed 5 bases and J shed 1 base, with 12 bases lying between them. Germline V gene lookup returns CDR1 LGHNT and CDR2 FRNRAP. This CDR3 contains 15 residues. The CDR3, as DNA: TGTGCTAGTGGTCCCCACACAGGGTCCTACAATGAGCAGTTCTTC. Its translation is CASGPHTGSYNEQFF.

V and J are TRBV5-1 and TRBJ2-3, with D perhaps matching TRBD2 (7 bases). Germline V CDR1 and CDR2: SGHRS, YFSETQ. V was trimmed by 0 bases and J by 6 bases, leaving 14 bases between them. The CDR3 consists of 15 residues. This CDR3 is CASSLGRGAGDTQYF. CDR3 nucleotide sequence: TGCGCCAGCAGCTTGGGACGGGGGGCCGGGGATACGCAGTATTTT. Drawing the rest from reference TRBV5-1 and TRBJ2-3, the complete variable domain is KAGVTQTPRYLIKTRGQQVTLSCSPISGHRSVSWYQQTPGQGLQFLFEYFSETQRNKGNFPGRFSGRQFSNSRSEMNVSTLELGDSALYLCASSLGRGAGDTQYFGPGTRLTVL.

The rearrangement joins TRBV9 to TRBJ1-2, with 9 bases aligning to TRBD1. The junction had 8 bases not matched to a gene; V was cut back by 3 bases and J by 5 bases. The V gene's germline CDR1 is SGDLS and CDR2 YYNGEE. The CDR3 runs 15 residues. Written as DNA, the CDR3 is TGTGCCAGCAGCGAGAGGGACAGGGCTGGATATGGCTACACCTTC. This codes for CASSERDRAGYGYTF.

This clone appeared a few times. The CDR3 reads CASSRTRQGFTYEQYF. The CDR3 DNA reads TGTGCCAGCTCACGGACCCGACAGGGATTTACCTACGAGCAGTACTTC. The chain combines TRBV18 with TRBJ2-7; 7 positions agree with TRBD1. Germline lookup yields CDR1 KGHSH and CDR2 LQKENI. The CDR3 has 16 amino acids. Losses at the gene ends were 4 bases for V and 2 bases for J; bases not matched to a gene: 11.

The chain links TRBV7-3 to TRBJ2-3, with D possibly matching TRBD2 (5 bases). This CDR3 spans 15 amino acids. Germline CDR1 is SGHTA and CDR2 is FQGTGA. Trimming pared 2 bases from V and 1 base from J, leaving 10 bases between. CDR3 DNA: TGTGCCAGCAGCTTAGAGGGTTGGGGCACAGATACGCAGTATTTT. Encoded protein: CASSLEGWGTDTQYF. The entire variable domain, with the rest obtained from reference TRBV7-3 and TRBJ2-3, is as follows: GAGVSQTPSNKVTEKGKYVELRCDPISGHTALYWYRQSLGQGPEFLIYFQGTGAADDSGLPNDRFFAVRPEGSVSTLKIQRTERGDSAVYLCASSLEGWGTDTQYFGPGTRLTVL.

This clone was recorded a few times. The chain combines TRBV10-3 with TRBJ2-2; possible D gene TRBD2, 7 bases. The CDR3 sequence is 15 residues long. Germline V gene data show CDR1 as ENHRY and CDR2 as SYGVKD. Trimming took off 0 bases at V and 7 bases at J, with 12 bases between the two ends. The DNA for the CDR3 is TGTGCCATCAGTGAGTCGACGGGGGGCGGCGGGGAGCTGTTTTTT. Translating gives CAISESTGGGGELFF.

In its sample, this clone was seen a few times. The chain carries TRBV7-2 and TRBJ2-5; D is unresolved. Germline assignment: CDR1 SGHTA and CDR2 FQGNSA. The CDR3 is 14 amino acids. The V gene lost 5 bases and the J gene lost 5 bases, with 15 bases spanning the gap. The CDR3, as DNA: TGTGCCAGCAGCCCCGCCGATTGGCGGGAGACCCAGTACTTC. Its translation: CASSPADWRETQYF.

In its sample, this clone was seen a few times. The chain carries TRBV6-1 and TRBJ1-6; no reliable D call. V dropped 3 bases and J dropped 11 bases, with 8 bases sitting between them. Germline V gene data show CDR1 as MNHNS and CDR2 as SASEGT. The CDR3 has 12 residues. The CDR3 DNA reads TGTGCCAGCAGTGATGAGCGTCCACCCCTCCACTTT. Translation: CASSDERPPLHF.

V and J are TRBV6-6 and TRBJ1-2; TRBD1 might be the D (5 bases). From germline, CDR1 is MNHNY and CDR2 SVGAGI (reference sequence). There are 13 residues in the CDR3. The ends were cut back, 3 bases at V and 4 bases at J, with 9 bases in the middle. The CDR3 region is CASSYGGGYGYTF. The CDR3 bases are TGTGCCAGCAGTTATGGGGGGGGCTATGGCTACACCTTC.

This clone turned up a few times. The CDR3 loop reads CASSQVRSNTEAFF. The CDR3 region has the DNA TGCGCCAGCAGCCAAGTTAGGAGTAACACTGAAGCTTTCTTT. This chain uses TRBV4-1 with TRBJ1-1; D is uncertain. V lost 1 base and J lost 2, with 8 bases in between. The CDR3 runs 14 residues. Germline CDR1 MGHRA, CDR2 YSYEKL.

The table lists this clone with a few counts. This rearrangement joins TRBV4-2 to TRBJ2-5; no firm D call. The CDR3 covers 14 residues. CDR1 and CDR2 (germline): LGHNA, YNFKEQ. Trimming removed 0 bases at V and 3 bases at J, with 8 bases between. CDR3 residues: CASSQDWQKETQYF. CDR3 nucleotides: TGTGCCAGCAGCCAAGATTGGCAGAAAGAGACCCAGTACTTC.

This clone came up a few times. Within the sample, other DNA sequences also encode this same CDR3. The chain combines TRBV2 with TRBJ2-3, with D perhaps matching TRBD1 (6 bases). The CDR3 has 14 residues. Germline CDR1 SNHLY, CDR2 FYNNEI. Trimming removed 4 bases from V and 1 base from J, with 9 bases in between. The CDR3 DNA sequence: TGTGCCAGCAGTGTAGGGGGAGGCACAGATACGCAGTATTTT. Protein: CASSVGGGTDTQYF. Together with reference TRBV2 and TRBJ2-3, the CDR3 gives the full variable domain: EPEVTQTPSHQVTQMGQEVILRCVPISNHLYFYWYRQILGQKVEFLVSFYNNEISEKSEIFDDQFSVERPDGSNFTLKIRSTKLEDSAMYFCASSVGGGTDTQYFGPGTRLTVL.

The gene calls are TRBV2 and TRBJ2-2; 7 bases are a match to TRBD2. CDR1 is SNHLY and CDR2 is FYNNEI in the germline V gene. With V trimmed by 3 bases and J by 1 base, 2 bases remained unmatched. CDR3 length: 15 amino acids. CDR3 sequence: CASSDPGGNTGELFF. The CDR3 bases are TGTGCCAGCAGTGATCCGGGGGGGAACACCGGGGAGCTGTTTTTT.

The chain combines TRBV19 with TRBJ1-5, with D hard to call. This CDR3 has 14 amino acids. Germline V gene lookup returns CDR1 LNHDA and CDR2 SQIVND (reference sequence). The germline V and J ends were trimmed by 9 bases and 6 bases, with 18 bases remaining between them. CDR3 bases: TGTGCCAGCCTTCGGGTTGGGTCGTTTCAGCCCCAGCATTTT. As protein: CASLRVGSFQPQHF.

A remark on this clone: Germline is not matched at one junction end, which may reflect a read error. The chain links TRBV7-9 to TRBJ2-7; 9 nucleotides line up with TRBD1. Germline V gene data show CDR1 as SEHNR and CDR2 as FQNEAQ (reference sequence). The CDR3 sequence is 14 residues long. As DNA, the CDR3 is TGTGCCAGCAGCTCCCTACCCGGGACAGGGACCTTTGACTTC. It yields the protein CASSSLPGTGTFDF.